Described below is a single T cell receptor (beta chain) sequence and its context. These data are taken from a study of T-cell reconstitution after alpha-beta-depleted transplantation in children. Trimming shortened V by 3 bases and J by 2 bases, and 7 bases separated the two germline ends. From germline, CDR1 is KGHSH and CDR2 LQKENI. The CDR3 is made up of 13 amino acids. Construction of the TCRbeta library involved unique molecular identifiers. TCRdb re-called the PCR reads through MiXCR, storing one row per CDR3 protein. Of around 580,000 distinct CDR3 sequences in the sample, 23% were seen once. The starting material was PBMCs, mostly from graft donor cells, obtained 360 days after TCRalphabeta/CD19-depleted stem cell transplant. The clonotype comes from a boy under three years old who had a stem cell transplant for acute myeloid leukemia, so the T cells may come from the graft donor. The rearrangement links TRBV18 to TRBJ1-2, with D unresolved. CDR3 protein: CASSPRLNYGYTF. CDR3 nucleotides: TGTGCCAGCTCACCTCGGCTCAACTATGGCTACACCTTC. The entire variable domain, with the rest obtained from reference TRBV18 and TRBJ1-2, is as follows: NAGVMQNPRHLVRRRGQEARLRCSPMKGHSHVYWYRQLPEEGLKFMVYLQKENIIDESGMPKERFSAEFPKEGPSILRIQQVVRGDSAAYFCASSPRLNYGYTFGSGTRLTVV.